These 21 T cell receptor beta chains share one sample of origin, sequenced in a study of PD-L1 blockade in urothelial cancer. Described time point: pretreatment peripheral blood. Sequencing used immunoSEQ multiplex PCR; TCRdb keeps in-frame clones, though not all of them. This table holds some 50,000 clones, 70% to 90% found once. The material sequenced was PBMCs, taken around atezolizumab (anti-PD-L1) treatment. The source of these receptors is a woman aged 55-70 years with urothelial cancer.

The rearrangement uses TRBV5-1 and TRBJ1-2, with a possible D match to TRBD1 (6 bases). This CDR3 is 14 amino acids long. V was cut by 4 bases and J by 7 bases, with 17 bases left in between. CDR1 SGHRS and CDR2 YFSETQ come from the germline V gene. The DNA for the CDR3 is TGCGCCAGCAGCCCTAACAGGGTTTTGGCTGGCTACACCTTC. Protein: CASSPNRVLAGYTF.

The CDR3: CASSRAGEAYEQYF. DNA of the CDR3: TGTGCCAGCAGCCGAGCGGGAGAGGCCTACGAGCAGTACTTC. The chain carries TRBV28 and TRBJ2-7; 8 nucleotides agree with TRBD2. CDR3 length: 14 amino acids. CDR1 and CDR2 from the germline V gene are MDHEN and SYDVKM. The J segment lost 2 bases and the V segment lost 6 bases, leaving 6 bases of the junction unmatched.

The chain uses TRBV7-2 and TRBJ2-3; weak D call: TRBD2 (6 bases). CDR1 is SGHTA, CDR2 FQGNSA, per germline. Trimming cost V 5 bases and J 6 bases, with 15 bases left between them. The CDR3 has 14 residues. The chain's CDR3 is CASSPSGPQDTQYF. The CDR3 coding sequence is TGTGCCAGCAGCCCCAGCGGGCCTCAGGATACGCAGTATTTT.

The chain couples TRBV18 to TRBJ1-5; TRBD1 matches 8 bases. Germline V gene sequence: CDR1 KGHSH, CDR2 LQKENI. The V segment lost 6 bases and the J segment 4 bases; nucleotides outside the gene matches: 8. This CDR3 has 15 amino acids. In nucleotides, the CDR3 is TGTGCCAGCTCTCTCGGACAGGGAAGTAATCAGCCCCAGCATTTT. This codes for CASSLGQGSNQPQHF.

This chain connects TRBV6-1 to TRBJ2-7; 10 bases agree with TRBD2. Germline V lookup: CDR1 MNHNS, CDR2 SASEGT. The J segment lost 1 base and the V segment lost 6 bases, leaving 6 bases of the junction unmatched. The CDR3 runs to 15 residues. CDR3 loop: CASRAGGLGSYEQYF. CDR3 bases: TGTGCCAGCAGAGCGGGGGGGCTAGGTTCCTACGAGCAGTACTTC.

This clone is a singleton in its sample. V is TRBV5-1 and J is TRBJ2-1, with 12 bases fitting TRBD2. V lost 4 bases, J lost 4 bases, and 6 bases stayed unmatched. CDR1 is SGHRS and CDR2 is YFSETQ in the germline V gene. The CDR3 loop spans 16 amino acids. The CDR3 protein is CASSTPGLAGYNEQFF. CDR3 DNA: TGCGCCAGCAGCACTCCGGGACTAGCGGGTTACAATGAGCAGTTCTTC. The whole variable domain, filled in from reference TRBV5-1 and TRBJ2-1, reads KAGVTQTPRYLIKTRGQQVTLSCSPISGHRSVSWYQQTPGQGLQFLFEYFSETQRNKGNFPGRFSGRQFSNSRSEMNVSTLELGDSALYLCASSTPGLAGYNEQFFGPGTRLTVL.

The chain is built from TRBV27 and TRBJ2-5; 8 nucleotides agree with TRBD1. The J segment lost 4 bases and the V segment lost 5 bases, leaving 9 bases of the junction unmatched. The CDR3 loop spans 15 amino acids. Germline V gives CDR1 MNHEY, CDR2 SMNVEV (reference sequence). This CDR3 reads CASSPDRGRGETQYF. CDR3 coding DNA: TGTGCCAGCAGTCCAGACAGGGGAAGGGGAGAGACCCAGTACTTC.

The sample holds a few counts of this clone. The J gene is TRBJ1-1, the V gene TRBV28; D not resolved. Germline CDR1 is MDHEN and CDR2 is SYDVKM. The germline V and J ends were trimmed by 6 bases and 3 bases, with 11 bases remaining between them. The CDR3 consists of 13 residues. In nucleotides, the CDR3 is TGTGCCAGCAGGTGGACCGGGGACACTGAAGCTTTCTTT. This codes for CASRWTGDTEAFF.

This clone was seen a handful of times. This chain uses TRBV27 with TRBJ2-1; 8 bases are a match to TRBD2. The CDR3 is made up of 17 amino acids. J lost 5 bases, V lost 2 bases, and 11 bases had no gene match. CDR1 MNHEY and CDR2 SMNVEV come from the germline V gene (reference sequence). CDR3 residues: CASSLLSQREPNNEQFF. The CDR3 DNA sequence: TGTGCCAGCAGTTTACTGTCCCAGCGGGAGCCCAACAATGAGCAGTTCTTC.

This rearrangement joins TRBV29-1 to TRBJ2-4; 9 bases are shared with TRBD1. J lost 8 bases, V lost 3 bases, and 5 bases had no gene match. The CDR3 totals 13 residues. Germline-derived CDR1 and CDR2 are SQVTM and ANQGSEA. For the CDR3, the DNA is TGCAGCGTTGAGACAGGGGGTAGGGACATTCAGTACTTC. Amino acids: CSVETGGRDIQYF. Looking up the rest from reference TRBV29-1 and TRBJ2-4 gives the full variable domain: SAVISQKPSRDICQRGTSLTIQCQVDSQVTMMFWYRQQPGQSLTLIATANQGSEATYESGFVIDKFPISRPNLTFSTLTVSNMSPEDSSIYLCSVETGGRDIQYFGAGTRLSVL.

This rearrangement joins TRBV25-1 to TRBJ2-2; TRBD2 is a possible D gene (5 bases). CDR1 is MGHDK and CDR2 is SYGVNS in the germline V gene. There are 15 residues in the CDR3. V dropped 3 bases and J dropped 6 bases, with 14 bases sitting between them. CDR3 loop: CASSDEGTKAGELFF. In nucleotides, the CDR3 is TGTGCCAGCAGTGACGAGGGAACAAAGGCCGGGGAGCTGTTTTTT.

The chain carries TRBV7-8 and TRBJ1-4; 8 nucleotides align to TRBD1. With V trimmed by 7 bases and J by 8 bases, 9 bases remained unmatched. This CDR3 spans 14 amino acids. CDR1 SGHVS and CDR2 FQNEAQ come from the germline V gene. The CDR3 loop is CASTLDRGEEKLFF. CDR3 nucleotides: TGTGCCAGCACTCTCGACAGGGGAGAAGAAAAACTGTTTTTT.

The sample holds one count of this clone. The gene calls are TRBV7-9 and TRBJ2-3; TRBD1 aligns across 10 bases. Germline CDR1 is SEHNR and CDR2 is FQNEAQ (reference sequence). This CDR3 spans 16 amino acids. J lost 9 bases, V lost 5 bases, and 14 bases had no gene match. Here the CDR3 reads CASSSTGTGVFGTQYF. Written as DNA, the CDR3 is TGTGCCAGCAGCAGTACCGGGACAGGGGTTTTTGGGACGCAGTATTTT.

This rearrangement joins TRBV7-8 to TRBJ2-7; D gene unclear. CDR3 size: 13 residues. V was clipped by 5 bases and J by 5 bases, with 13 bases between them. CDR1 and CDR2 (germline): SGHVS, FQNEAQ. The CDR3 DNA reads TGTGCCAGCAGCCCCCGATATTCAGACGAGCAGTACTTC. This encodes CASSPRYSDEQYF.

The rearrangement joins TRBV5-6 to TRBJ2-5; 9 nucleotides line up with TRBD2. Per germline, CDR1 SGHDT and CDR2 YYEEEE. With V trimmed by 3 bases and J by 5 bases, 17 bases remained unmatched. The CDR3 is made up of 18 amino acids. The CDR3 DNA reads as TGTGCCAGCAGCTCCACGCTGGGGCCTTTAGCGGGAGAGGAGACCCAGTACTTC. This translates into CASSSTLGPLAGEETQYF.

This chain links TRBV5-1 with TRBJ2-2; TRBD1 is a possible D gene (6 bases). The V gene's germline CDR1 is SGHRS and CDR2 YFSETQ. The ends were cut back, 5 bases at V and 5 bases at J, with 16 bases in the middle. CDR3 length equals 15 residues. The CDR3 region has the DNA TGCGCCAGCAGACGGGATCTACAGGGAACCGGGGAGCTGTTTTTT. This encodes CASRRDLQGTGELFF.

Here the CDR3 reads CASSGPQGFGSTDTQYF. The CDR3 DNA reads as TGCGCCAGCAGCGGGCCGCAGGGGTTCGGAAGCACAGATACGCAGTATTTT. This chain links TRBV5-1 with TRBJ2-3, with D tentatively TRBD1 (6 bases). CDR3 length equals 17 residues. V shed 4 bases and J shed 0 bases, with 18 bases lying between them. Looked up from germline, CDR1 is SGHRS and CDR2 is YFSETQ.

The J gene is TRBJ2-1, the V gene TRBV6-7, with 9 bases lining up with TRBD2. TRBV6-7 is reported as an ORF; its role is uncertain. The CDR3 extends over 16 amino acids. Losses at the gene ends were 6 bases for V and 8 bases for J; bases not matched to a gene: 14. CDR3 sequence: CASSLSGLAGIHEQFF. CDR3 bases: TGTGCCAGCAGCCTCTCGGGCCTAGCGGGGATCCATGAGCAGTTCTTC.

This rearrangement joins TRBV4-3 to TRBJ2-1; no definite D call. V was clipped by 0 bases and J by 6 bases, with 12 bases between them. The CDR3 contains 15 residues. The germline V gene encodes CDR1 LGHNA and CDR2 YSLEER. The CDR3 sequence is CASSQDPGKTNEQFF. CDR3 nucleotides: TGCGCCAGCAGCCAAGATCCGGGTAAAACCAATGAGCAGTTCTTC.

V and J are TRBV28 and TRBJ2-3; 14 bases align to TRBD2. The V segment lost 3 bases and the J segment 8 bases; nucleotides outside the gene matches: 1. Germline loops: CDR1 MDHEN, CDR2 SYDVKM. The CDR3 covers 14 residues. The CDR3 region is CASSFGLAGGTQYF. The CDR3 region has the DNA TGTGCCAGCAGTTTTGGACTAGCGGGAGGTACGCAGTATTTT.

The gene calls are TRBV27 and TRBJ2-1, with TRBD2 identical over 12 bases. The CDR3 covers 16 residues. Germline V gene sequence: CDR1 MNHEY, CDR2 SMNVEV (reference sequence). V trimming: 5 bases; J trimming: 2 bases; junction bases outside the gene matches: 4. CDR3 sequence reads: CASSAGLAGPYNEQFF. The CDR3 nucleotides are TGTGCCAGCAGTGCCGGACTAGCGGGACCCTACAATGAGCAGTTCTTC.